A selection of T cell receptor beta chains follows, all from one sample in a study of T cell changes during pregnancy in multiple sclerosis. The method was immunoSEQ multiplex PCR; TCRdb's version includes in-frame clones alone and lacks a portion of them. The sample lists around 92,000 clones; approximately 93% were seen once. The source material was peripheral blood, sampled after pregnancy. These receptors were taken from a female donor with multiple sclerosis, enrolled in a pregnancy study. CDR3s include the opening cysteine and the closing phenylalanine or tryptophan. D genes are given only for firm matches. Some rows have no size entry. The others give once, few or many, or a class for an expanded clone.

v_gene	d_gene	j_gene	len	abundance	CDR3nt	CDR3aa
TRBV9	-	TRBJ2-3	15	-	TGTGCCAGCAACAGCCAGGGGATACGCACAGATACGCAGTATTTT	CASNSQGIRTDTQYF
TRBV18	TRBD1	TRBJ1-4	15	-	TGTGCCAGCTCACCAGGACAGGGTGGTAATGAAAAACTGTTTTTT	CASSPGQGGNEKLFF
TRBV19	TRBD1	TRBJ2-7	15	-	TGTGCCAGTAGTATAGGGATACAGGGGAACTACGAGCAGTACTTC	CASSIGIQGNYEQYF
TRBV7-9	TRBD2	TRBJ2-2	16	once	TGTGCCAGCAGCCTCACTAGCGGTTACAACACCGGGGAGCTGTTTTTT	CASSLTSGYNTGELFF
TRBV5-1	TRBD2	TRBJ2-1	16	-	TGCGCCAGCAGCGTAGCGGGAGTTCGCTCCTACAATGAGCAGTTCTTC	CASSVAGVRSYNEQFF
TRBV11-2	TRBD2	TRBJ2-3	17	-	TGTGCCAGCAGCTTATGGGTTAGCGGGAGGGGGGCAGATACGCAGTATTTT	CASSLWVSGRGADTQYF
TRBV29-1	TRBD1	TRBJ1-2	13	once	TGCAGCGTTGCCGGACAGGGCAACTATGGCTACACCTTC	CSVAGQGNYGYTF
TRBV9	TRBD1	TRBJ2-1	15	-	TGTGCCAGCAGCGCCCCCTCCCAGGGGGACAATGAGCAGTTCTTC	CASSAPSQGDNEQFF
TRBV6-5	TRBD1	TRBJ1-1	14	-	TGTGCCAGCAGTTCCACAGGGGGTAGGACTGAAGCTTTCTTT	CASSSTGGRTEAFF
TRBV30	TRBD2	TRBJ2-7	17	once	TGTGCCTGGACCACTCGTAGGCTAGCGGGGGCTGTCTACGAGCAGTACTTC	CAWTTRRLAGAVYEQYF
TRBV5-1	-	TRBJ1-1	14	once	TGCGCCAGCAGCTTGAGATTCGGGGAGTCTGAAGCTTTCTTT	CASSLRFGESEAFF
TRBV25-1	-	TRBJ1-5	18	-	TGTGCCAGCAGTGGGGGTAAGGGGGGGCCTCTTTTCAATCAGCCCCAGCATTTT	CASSGGKGGPLFNQPQHF
TRBV27	-	TRBJ2-2	16	-	TGTGCCAGCAGTTTAAGTCCCGGACAGAACACCGGGGAGCTGTTTTTT	CASSLSPGQNTGELFF
TRBV11-2	-	TRBJ2-4	15	-	TGTGCCAGCAGCTCCCCCCGCGGGCGCAAAAACATTCAGTACTTC	CASSSPRGRKNIQYF
TRBV6-1	-	TRBJ2-5	19	once	TGTGCCAGCAGTGAAGCGTCACAGGGACATTTATTTACTCAAGAGACCCAGTACTTC	CASSEASQGHLFTQETQYF
TRBV5-4	-	TRBJ2-7	14	-	TGTGCCAGCAGCTTGGAAGGGGTTAACGACGAGCAGTACTTC	CASSLEGVNDEQYF
TRBV6-6	TRBD1	TRBJ1-1	14	-	TGTGCCAGCAGCCCAGGGACAGGGGGCGCGAGAGCTTTCTTT	CASSPGTGGARAFF
TRBV7-8	-	TRBJ2-5	14	-	TGTGCCAGCAGCTTAGGGGCGGGTACAGAGACCCAGTACTTC	CASSLGAGTETQYF
TRBV6-5	-	TRBJ2-7	15	-	TGTGCCAGCAGTTACACCCCGGAGGGGTCCTACGAGCAGTACTTC	CASSYTPEGSYEQYF
TRBV5-6	-	TRBJ2-1	15	-	TGTGCCAGCAGTTATTACGGAACAGGGTGGGTTGAGCAGTTCTTC	CASSYYGTGWVEQFF
TRBV7-2	-	TRBJ2-2	16	-	TGTGCCAGCAGCTTAGCGCCCTTCCCGAGTACCGGGGAGCTGTTTTTT	CASSLAPFPSTGELFF
TRBV6-5	-	TRBJ2-2	15	-	TGTGCCAGCAAACTACACTCCCCGGACACCGGGGAGCTGTTTTTT	CASKLHSPDTGELFF
TRBV28	TRBD1	TRBJ1-1	12	-	TGTGCCAGCCGGAACAGGGGTACTGAAGCTTTCTTT	CASRNRGTEAFF
TRBV27	-	TRBJ2-2	14	-	TGTGCCAGCAGTTGGGGACAGAACACCGGGGAGCTGTTTTTT	CASSWGQNTGELFF
TRBV15	-	TRBJ2-2	15	-	TGTGCCACCAGCAGAGTCTTGACTGGCACCGGGGAGCTGTTTTTT	CATSRVLTGTGELFF
TRBV19	-	TRBJ1-5	13	few	TGTGCCAGTAGATCCAGGGGCAATCAGCCCCAGCATTTT	CASRSRGNQPQHF
TRBV2	-	TRBJ1-1	13	-	TGTGCCAGCAGTGGGAGGGTCCCGAGGGGAGCTTTCTTT	CASSGRVPRGAFF
TRBV15	-	TRBJ2-6	16	-	TGTGCCACCAGCAGCGGCGGGACCGGAGGGGCCAACGTCCTGACTTTC	CATSSGGTGGANVLTF
TRBV7-2	TRBD1	TRBJ1-5	14	-	TGTGCCAGCACAGGGGGATGGGGCAATCAGCCCCAGCATTTT	CASTGGWGNQPQHF
TRBV5-1	-	TRBJ2-5	17	-	TGCGCCAGCAGCCCCGGTAGGACAGTCTTATCCCAAGAGACCCAGTACTTC	CASSPGRTVLSQETQYF
TRBV5-4	-	TRBJ2-5	14	-	TGTGCCATGAATCTGGGGCAGGGGAAAGAGACCCAGTACTTC	CAMNLGQGKETQYF
TRBV5-5	-	TRBJ2-5	16	-	TGTGCCAGCAGCTTAATGGCAGGGGGGACCAAGGATAGCCAGTACTTC	CASSLMAGGTKDSQYF
TRBV9	-	TRBJ2-4	14	-	TGTGCCAGCAGCGTAGGTCTAGCCAAAAACATTCAGTACTTC	CASSVGLAKNIQYF
TRBV5-1	TRBD2	TRBJ2-1	17	-	TGCGCCAGCAGCCGAGAGACTACTAGCGGGACCTGGAATGAGCAGTTCTTC	CASSRETTSGTWNEQFF
TRBV21-1	-	TRBJ1-4	17	-	TGTGCCAGCAGCAAAGTAGGGCAGGGGCCCTTTTATGAAAAACTGTTTTTT	CASSKVGQGPFYEKLFF
TRBV6-6	TRBD1	TRBJ2-5	14	-	TGTGCCAGCACCAGGGACAGCAACGAAGAGACCCAGTACTTC	CASTRDSNEETQYF
TRBV7-8	-	TRBJ2-1	17	few	TGTGCCAGCAGCTTAGCTATTAACAGGGCATCTGGCAATGAGCAGTTCTTC	CASSLAINRASGNEQFF
TRBV10-2	TRBD1	TRBJ2-7	15	-	TGCGCCAGCAGTTCCGGGACAGGCCTATTGTGGGAGCAGTACTTC	CASSSGTGLLWEQYF
TRBV6-1	-	TRBJ2-6	15	-	TGTGCCACCCTCGCGGGGGCCTCTGGGGCCAACGTCCTGACTTTC	CATLAGASGANVLTF
TRBV5-1	-	TRBJ2-7	13	-	TGCGCCAGCAGCTTGCGACTCTCCTACGAGCAGTACTTC	CASSLRLSYEQYF
TRBV27	TRBD1	TRBJ2-1	16	-	TGTGCCAGCAGTTTATCAGTGACAGGGAGTATGAATGAGCAGTTCTTC	CASSLSVTGSMNEQFF
TRBV29-1	-	TRBJ2-7	16	-	TGCAGCGTTGAAGGGTCGGCGGGACAGGGACTAGACGAGCAGTACTTC	CSVEGSAGQGLDEQYF
TRBV9	TRBD1	TRBJ1-5	15	-	TGTGCCAGCAGCGTAGGGGGACAGGGACATCAGCCCCAGCATTTT	CASSVGGQGHQPQHF
TRBV5-1	TRBD2	TRBJ2-1	15	-	TGCGCCAGCAGCACTTCTAGCGGGGACTACAATGAGCAGTTCTTC	CASSTSSGDYNEQFF
TRBV7-2	TRBD1	TRBJ2-7	14	-	TGTGCCAGCAGCCTGGACAGGGGGACCTACGAGCAGTACTTC	CASSLDRGTYEQYF
TRBV19	TRBD1	TRBJ1-2	15	few	TGTGCCAGTAGTACCCCGGGACAGAACTACTATGGCTACACCTTC	CASSTPGQNYYGYTF
TRBV5-1	-	TRBJ2-7	15	-	TGCGCCAGCAGCTTTGGGTCAGGGGGGTCCTACGAGCAGTACTTC	CASSFGSGGSYEQYF
TRBV28	TRBD2	TRBJ2-7	15	-	TGTGCCAGCAGGCTCCCGGGACTAGATTCGGGCGAGCAGTACTTC	CASRLPGLDSGEQYF
TRBV7-9	TRBD1	TRBJ1-2	14	-	TGTGCCAGCAGCTACGGACAGGGCCAAGGTGGCTACACCTTC	CASSYGQGQGGYTF